The 6 T cell receptor beta chains reported below all come from one sample, sequenced in a study of control samples from healthy donors and cancer patients. Data came from immunoSEQ multiplex PCR; TCRdb stores just in-frame clones and leaves some out. The sample includes some 150,000 clones, about 89% of them seen just once. Sequencing was carried out using blood. Receptors were obtained from a young man in good health.

Here the CDR3 reads CASSPPTGSAEAFF. DNA for the CDR3: TGTGCCAGCAGTCCCCCGACAGGGTCGGCTGAAGCTTTCTTT. The chain has TRBV6-2 or TRBV6-3 and TRBJ1-1; TRBD1 matches at 7 bases. The germline CDR1 and CDR2 sequences are MNHEY and SVGEGT. The CDR3 is 14 amino acids. Trimming removed 5 bases from V and 6 bases from J; junction bases left unmatched: 9.

The CDR3 nucleotides read TGTGCCAGCAGCGTAGAGGCGCCGGGCCCACCCCTCCACTTT. Amino acid sequence: CASSVEAPGPPLHF. The chain uses TRBV9 and TRBJ1-6; D is uncertain. Germline CDR1 reads SGDLS; CDR2 reads YYNGEE. This CDR3 has 14 amino acids. The germline V and J ends were trimmed by 0 bases and 11 bases, with 12 bases remaining between them. The variable domain in full, completed from reference TRBV9 and TRBJ1-6, reads DSGVTQTPKHLITATGQRVTLRCSPRSGDLSVYWYQQSLDQGLQFLIQYYNGEERAKGNILERFSAQQFPDLHSELNLSSLELGDSALYFCASSVEAPGPPLHFGNGTRLTVT.

The chain employs TRBV2 and TRBJ1-4; D is unclear. Trimming stripped 0 bases from V and 7 bases from J, with 9 bases between. Germline-derived CDR1 and CDR2 are SNHLY and FYNNEI. CDR3 size: 14 residues. The CDR3 bases are TGTGCCAGCAGTGAAGCGACCCGGGGTGAAAAACTGTTTTTT. Translation: CASSEATRGEKLFF.

The genes are TRBV4-1 and TRBJ1-6; D call uncertain. The germline CDR1 and CDR2 sequences are MGHRA and YSYEKL. V gave up 1 base and J gave up 7 bases, with 11 bases separating them. The CDR3 covers 15 residues. CDR3 loop: CASSQARDFNSPLHF. In DNA form, the CDR3 reads TGCGCCAGCAGCCAAGCGCGGGATTTCAATTCACCCCTCCACTTT.

The chain employs TRBV19 and TRBJ1-5, with TRBD1 matching over 9 bases. In germline, CDR1 is LNHDA, CDR2 SQIVND (reference sequence). With 9 bases clipped from V and 4 bases from J, the junction kept 13 bases outside the gene matches. There are 16 residues in the CDR3. The CDR3 sequence is CASTGWTGDRNQPQHF. CDR3 in DNA: TGTGCCAGCACCGGTTGGACAGGGGATAGAAATCAGCCCCAGCATTTT.

The gene calls are TRBV5-6 and TRBJ1-3; D perhaps matches TRBD1 (6 bases). Looked up from germline, CDR1 is SGHDT and CDR2 is YYEEEE. V lost 0 bases to trimming and J lost 6 bases, with 7 bases between them. CDR3 size: 13 residues. The CDR3 region is CASSLDRANTIYF. The CDR3 nucleotides read TGTGCCAGCAGCTTGGACAGGGCAAACACCATATATTTT.